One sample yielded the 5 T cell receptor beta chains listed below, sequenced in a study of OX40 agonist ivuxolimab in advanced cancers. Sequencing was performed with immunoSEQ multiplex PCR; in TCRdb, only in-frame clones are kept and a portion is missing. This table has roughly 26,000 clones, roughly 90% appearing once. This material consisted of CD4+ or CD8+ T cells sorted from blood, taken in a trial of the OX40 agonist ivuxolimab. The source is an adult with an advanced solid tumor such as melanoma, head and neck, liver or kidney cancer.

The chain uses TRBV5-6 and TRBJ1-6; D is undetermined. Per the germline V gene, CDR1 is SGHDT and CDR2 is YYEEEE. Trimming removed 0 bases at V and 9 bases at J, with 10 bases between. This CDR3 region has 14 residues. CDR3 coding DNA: TGTGCCAGCAGCTTGGGCGGGCTAAGTTCACCCCTCCACTTT. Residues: CASSLGGLSSPLHF.

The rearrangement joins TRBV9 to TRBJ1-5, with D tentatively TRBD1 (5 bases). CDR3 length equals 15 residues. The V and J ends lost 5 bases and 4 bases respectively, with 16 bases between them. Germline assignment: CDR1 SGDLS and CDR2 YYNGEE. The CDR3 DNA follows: TGTGCCAGCAGTCCCTGGGGGGACGCTAATCAGCCCCAGCATTTT. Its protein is CASSPWGDANQPQHF.

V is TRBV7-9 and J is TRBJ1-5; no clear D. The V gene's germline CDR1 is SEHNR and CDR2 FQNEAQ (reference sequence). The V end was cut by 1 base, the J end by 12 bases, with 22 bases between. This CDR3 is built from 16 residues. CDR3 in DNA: TGTGCCAGCAGCTTAGAGGTGGGGAACCGGGAAGGGCACCAGCATTTT. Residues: CASSLEVGNREGHQHF.

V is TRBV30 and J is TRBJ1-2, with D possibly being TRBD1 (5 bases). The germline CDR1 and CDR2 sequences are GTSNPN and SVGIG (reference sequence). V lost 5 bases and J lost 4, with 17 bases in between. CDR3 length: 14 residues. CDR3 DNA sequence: TGTGCCTGGGCCCTAGACGGGACGGTCTATGGCTACACCTTC. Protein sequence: CAWALDGTVYGYTF.

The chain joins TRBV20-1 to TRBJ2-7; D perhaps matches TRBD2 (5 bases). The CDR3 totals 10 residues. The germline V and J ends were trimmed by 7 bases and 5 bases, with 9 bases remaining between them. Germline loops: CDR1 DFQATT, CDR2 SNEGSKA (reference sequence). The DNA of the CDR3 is TGCAGTGTTGACGGGAACGAGCAGTACTTC. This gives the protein CSVDGNEQYF.